These 27 T cell receptor beta chains came from one sample sequenced in a study of cytomegalovirus exposure and HLA in healthy donors. The PCR had 60 Vbeta and 13 Jbeta primers. Produced via immunoSEQ multiplex PCR; TCRdb's table is partial and in-frame only. This table holds under 95,000 clones. Sequencing was performed on PBMCs. The receptors come from a female donor in good health and CMV-seropositive.

The V and J genes are TRBV6-5 and TRBJ1-2; 9 nucleotides match TRBD1. The CDR3 totals 15 residues. Trimming took 6 bases from V and 4 from J; bases not matched to a gene: 9. CDR1 is MNHEY and CDR2 is SVGAGI in the germline V gene. The CDR3 here is CASRVDRGLIYGYTF. As DNA, the CDR3 is TGTGCCAGCAGAGTGGACAGGGGCCTTATCTATGGCTACACCTTC.

The chain uses TRBV28 and TRBJ2-1; D is perhaps TRBD2 (6 bases). Trimming took off 6 bases at V and 8 bases at J, with 17 bases between the two ends. Germline V CDR1 and CDR2: MDHEN, SYDVKM. There are 14 residues in the CDR3. CDR3 region: CASSRLGGTDEQFF. The CDR3 nucleotides read TGTGCCAGCAGCCGCTTGGGGGGTACGGATGAGCAGTTCTTC.

The V gene is TRBV4-1, the J gene TRBJ1-6, with D uncertain. V lost 3 bases and J 5 bases, leaving 14 bases between the germline ends. CDR1 is MGHRA, CDR2 YSYEKL, per germline. This CDR3 is built from 16 residues. The CDR3 coding sequence is TGCGCCAGCAGCCAGGGCCGAGTTATTAATAATTCACCCCTCCACTTT. This translates into CASSQGRVINNSPLHF.

V is TRBV18 and J is TRBJ2-1, with 15 bases that match TRBD2. CDR3 size: 17 residues. Per the germline V gene, CDR1 is KGHSH and CDR2 is LQKENI. V lost 2 bases to trimming and J lost 8 bases; unmatched junction nucleotides: 7. The CDR3 sequence is CASSPSRTSGGAYEQFF. For the CDR3, the DNA is TGTGCCAGCTCACCAAGCCGGACTAGCGGGGGGGCGTATGAGCAGTTCTTC.

V is TRBV6-1 and J is TRBJ2-7, with D possibly matching TRBD2 (6 bases). The CDR3 runs to 17 residues. CDR1 and CDR2 (germline): MNHNS, SASEGT. V was cut by 2 bases and J by 3 bases, with 20 bases left in between. The CDR3 DNA follows: TGTGCCAGCAGTGAAAAAGCGGCGGGGCTTAGATTCTACGAGCAGTACTTC. As protein: CASSEKAAGLRFYEQYF.

The J gene is TRBJ1-1, the V gene TRBV5-3; 7 nucleotides line up with TRBD1. TRBV5-3 is sorted into the ORF group, with uncertain function. V lost 7 bases and J lost 8; bases outside the gene matches: 2. The CDR3 covers 10 residues. This CDR3 reads CARGDREAFF. The CDR3 nucleotides read TGTGCCAGAGGGGACAGAGAAGCTTTCTTT.

This chain links TRBV29-1 with TRBJ2-5; TRBD1 matches at 7 bases. Germline lookup yields CDR1 SQVTM and CDR2 ANQGSEA. V lost 5 bases to trimming and J lost 5 bases; unmatched junction nucleotides: 8. The CDR3 has 13 residues. CDR3 coding DNA: TGCAGCGTTCAAAGACAGGGCCCGGAGACCCAGTACTTC. It specifies CSVQRQGPETQYF.

The CDR3 reads CAGKGQGPYEQYF. DNA for the CDR3: TGTGCCGGAAAGGGACAGGGACCCTACGAGCAGTACTTC. The chain recombines TRBV6-6 with TRBJ2-7; 9 nucleotides align to TRBD1. With V trimmed by 11 bases and J by 2 bases, 7 bases remained unmatched. This CDR3 is 13 amino acids long. From germline, CDR1 is MNHNY and CDR2 SVGAGI (reference sequence).

The chain's CDR3 is CASVSTGEYEQYF. DNA for the CDR3: TGTGCCAGCGTTAGCACGGGAGAATACGAGCAGTACTTC. The rearrangement uses TRBV6-6 and TRBJ2-7; possible D gene TRBD2, 6 bases. V lost 8 bases and J lost 4, with 15 bases in between. The germline V gene encodes CDR1 MNHNY and CDR2 SVGAGI (reference sequence). The CDR3 consists of 13 residues.

V is TRBV18 and J is TRBJ2-7; 10 bases line up with TRBD1. V was clipped by 5 bases and J by 3 bases; unmatched bases: 1. The CDR3 extends over 13 amino acids. The germline V gene encodes CDR1 KGHSH and CDR2 LQKENI. For the CDR3, the DNA is TGTGCCAGCTCAGGGGACAGGGGCTACGAGCAGTACTTC. Its translation is CASSGDRGYEQYF.

In nucleotides, the CDR3 is TGTGCCAGCAGCTTAGGGCAGGGGGCTGTCAATGAGCAGTTCTTC. This sequence encodes CASSLGQGAVNEQFF. V and J are TRBV7-2 and TRBJ2-1, with 8 positions matching TRBD1. CDR3 length equals 15 residues. With V trimmed by 1 base and J by 6 bases, 5 bases remained unmatched. From germline, CDR1 is SGHTA and CDR2 FQGNSA.

The V and J genes are TRBV18 and TRBJ1-5; the D is unclear. The length of the CDR3 is 15 residues. From germline, CDR1 is KGHSH and CDR2 LQKENI. V dropped 3 bases and J dropped 2 bases, with 11 bases sitting between them. Here the CDR3 DNA reads TGTGCCAGCTCACCGGGAGGCCCCGGCAATCAGCCCCAGCATTTT. Protein: CASSPGGPGNQPQHF.

V and J are TRBV28 and TRBJ2-7; D ambiguous. The CDR3 has 11 residues. V dropped 6 bases and J dropped 5 bases, with 8 bases sitting between them. Germline CDR1 is MDHEN and CDR2 is SYDVKM. CDR3 coding DNA: TGTGCCAGCAGCTCTTTCCACGAGCAGTACTTC. The encoded protein is CASSSFHEQYF.

The chain recombines TRBV7-9 with TRBJ2-7, with 7 bases aligning to TRBD1. The trim removed 4 bases at V and 3 bases at J, leaving 9 bases unmatched. The CDR3 is 15 amino acids. CDR1 is SEHNR, CDR2 FQNEAQ, per germline (reference sequence). CDR3 sequence: CASSSPDRSVYEQYF. Here the CDR3 DNA reads TGTGCCAGCAGCTCCCCGGACAGGTCTGTCTACGAGCAGTACTTC.

This chain links TRBV29-1 with TRBJ1-4; D is unresolved. The CDR3 covers 14 residues. Germline values: CDR1 SQVTM, CDR2 ANQGSEA. V lost 6 bases and J lost 5, with 16 bases in between. The CDR3 loop reads CSVGDPLSNEKLFF. The CDR3 DNA is TGCAGCGTCGGAGACCCCTTATCCAATGAAAAACTGTTTTTT.

The chain uses TRBV9 and TRBJ2-7, with a weak D call TRBD1 (6 bases). The germline V gene encodes CDR1 SGDLS and CDR2 YYNGEE. The CDR3 runs 13 residues. Trimming took 3 bases from V and 6 from J, leaving 13 bases between them. CDR3 sequence reads: CASSATQGSEQYF. CDR3 nucleotides: TGTGCCAGCAGCGCGACTCAGGGGTCCGAGCAGTACTTC.

This chain joins TRBV7-2 and TRBJ1-1; a weak D match, TRBD1 (6 bases). V was trimmed by 1 base and J by 6 bases, leaving 18 bases between them. The CDR3 consists of 16 residues. The germline CDR1 and CDR2 sequences are SGHTA and FQGNSA. DNA for the CDR3: TGTGCCAGCAGCTTAGTCGGTGGCAGGGGTCTCCCTGAAGCTTTCTTT. Translating gives CASSLVGGRGLPEAFF.

The V call is TRBV7-2, the J call TRBJ1-5; 12 nucleotides align to TRBD1. Per germline, CDR1 SGHTA and CDR2 FQGNSA. J was trimmed by 6 bases and V by 4 bases; bases with no gene match: 7. The CDR3 has 16 amino acids. The CDR3 is CASSSRDRGPGQPQHF. CDR3 DNA: TGTGCCAGCAGCTCTCGGGACAGGGGGCCGGGTCAGCCCCAGCATTTT.

The chain has TRBV28 and TRBJ2-1, with 7 bases aligning to TRBD2. V was clipped by 2 bases and J by 8 bases; unmatched bases: 3. Per the germline V gene, CDR1 is MDHEN and CDR2 is SYDVKM. This CDR3 is built from 13 residues. The CDR3 DNA is TGTGCCAGCAGTTTAACTAGCGCGTATGAGCAGTTCTTC. It translates to CASSLTSAYEQFF.

This chain connects TRBV5-1 to TRBJ1-1; D not certain. The CDR3 contains 17 residues. Trimming pared 3 bases from V and 0 bases from J, leaving 18 bases between. CDR1 is SGHRS, CDR2 YFSETQ, per germline. This chain's CDR3 is CASSSAVPRGMNTEAFF. CDR3 nucleotides: TGCGCCAGCAGCTCAGCGGTCCCTCGAGGAATGAACACTGAAGCTTTCTTT.

The rearrangement joins TRBV19 to TRBJ2-1; TRBD2 is a possible D gene (5 bases). Deletions cut 1 base from V and 0 bases from J, with 10 bases between. Germline values: CDR1 LNHDA, CDR2 SQIVND (reference sequence). CDR3 length equals 16 residues. The CDR3 sequence is CASSIGAGSSYNEQFF. In DNA, the CDR3 is TGTGCCAGTAGTATAGGGGCGGGTAGCTCCTACAATGAGCAGTTCTTC. Combining the CDR3 with reference TRBV19 and TRBJ2-1 gives the whole variable domain DGGITQSPKYLFRKEGQNVTLSCEQNLNHDAMYWYRQDPGQGLRLIYYSQIVNDFQKGDIAEGYSVSREKKESFPLTVTSAQKNPTAFYLCASSIGAGSSYNEQFFGPGTRLTVL.

The V gene is TRBV27, the J gene TRBJ2-7, with 8 bases lining up with TRBD2. The V segment lost 3 bases and the J segment 4 bases; nucleotides outside the gene matches: 8. The CDR3 has 15 residues. Germline CDR1 reads MNHEY; CDR2 reads SMNVEV (reference sequence). CDR3 nucleotide sequence: TGTGCCAGCAGTTTTCGTGTTAGCGGGGCATACGAGCAGTACTTC. Its protein product is CASSFRVSGAYEQYF.

This chain uses TRBV5-1 with TRBJ2-3; 8 nucleotides line up with TRBD1. CDR1 is SGHRS, CDR2 YFSETQ, per germline. The length of the CDR3 is 14 residues. Germline trimming cut 4 bases from V and 5 bases from J; bases unmatched to any gene: 6. CDR3 residues: CASSTTGGKDTQYF. DNA for the CDR3: TGCGCCAGCAGCACAACAGGGGGTAAAGATACGCAGTATTTT.

This chain connects TRBV11-2 to TRBJ2-7, with 12 bases matching TRBD2. The V and J ends lost 0 bases and 5 bases, in that order; junction bases with no gene match: 2. The CDR3 consists of 15 residues. Germline V CDR1 and CDR2: SGHAT, FQNNGV. This CDR3 reads CASSLELAGGNEQYF. The CDR3 nucleotides are TGTGCCAGCAGCTTAGAGCTAGCGGGGGGGAACGAGCAGTACTTC.

The rearrangement links TRBV6-1 to TRBJ2-2; 10 nucleotides match TRBD2. This CDR3 is built from 17 residues. Germline CDR1 MNHNS, CDR2 SASEGT. V dropped 1 base and J dropped 6; count of bases not matched to a gene: 8. The CDR3 sequence is CASSEGANSGRSGELFF. In DNA form, the CDR3 reads TGTGCCAGCAGTGAAGGGGCAAATAGCGGGAGGTCCGGGGAGCTGTTTTTT.

The chain couples TRBV18 to TRBJ2-2, with 8 positions matching TRBD1. The trim removed 3 bases at V and 5 bases at J, leaving 11 bases unmatched. This CDR3 comprises 17 residues. CDR1 and CDR2 (germline): KGHSH, LQKENI. The CDR3 reads CASSPLPGQAYTGELFF. CDR3 in DNA: TGTGCCAGCTCACCCCTACCGGGACAGGCTTATACCGGGGAGCTGTTTTTT.

The chain is built from TRBV7-9 and TRBJ2-1, with D perhaps TRBD2 (6 bases). Between the trimmed V and J ends, which lost 1 base and 10 bases, there was a span of 17 bases. CDR1 SEHNR and CDR2 FQNEAQ come from the germline V gene (reference sequence). The CDR3 extends over 15 amino acids. The CDR3 nucleotides read TGTGCCAGCAGCTTAGAATGGGGGACTGGCGGGGAGCAGTTCTTC. As protein: CASSLEWGTGGEQFF.